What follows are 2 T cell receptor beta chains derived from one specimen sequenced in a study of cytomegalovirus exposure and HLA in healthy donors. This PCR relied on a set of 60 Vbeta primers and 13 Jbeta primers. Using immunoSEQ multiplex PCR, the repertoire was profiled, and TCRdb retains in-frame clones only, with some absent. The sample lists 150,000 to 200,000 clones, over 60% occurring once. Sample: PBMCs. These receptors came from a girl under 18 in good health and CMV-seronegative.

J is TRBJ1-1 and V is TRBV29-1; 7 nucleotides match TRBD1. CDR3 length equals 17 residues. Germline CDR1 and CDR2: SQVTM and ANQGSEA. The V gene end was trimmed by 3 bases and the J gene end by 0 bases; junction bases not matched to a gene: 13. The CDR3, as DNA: TGCAGCGTTGATGCCAAAGGGGGCAATCAAATGAACACTGAAGCTTTCTTT. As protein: CSVDAKGGNQMNTEAFF. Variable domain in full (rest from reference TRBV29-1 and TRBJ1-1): SAVISQKPSRDICQRGTSLTIQCQVDSQVTMMFWYRQQPGQSLTLIATANQGSEATYESGFVIDKFPISRPNLTFSTLTVSNMSPEDSSIYLCSVDAKGGNQMNTEAFFGQGTRLTVV.

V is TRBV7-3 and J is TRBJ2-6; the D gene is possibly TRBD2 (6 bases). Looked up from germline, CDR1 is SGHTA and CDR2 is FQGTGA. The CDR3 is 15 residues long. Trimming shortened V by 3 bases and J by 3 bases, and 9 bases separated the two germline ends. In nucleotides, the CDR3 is TGTGCCAGCAGCTTGGGACTTGGTGGGGCCAACGTCCTGACTTTC. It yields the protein CASSLGLGGANVLTF.